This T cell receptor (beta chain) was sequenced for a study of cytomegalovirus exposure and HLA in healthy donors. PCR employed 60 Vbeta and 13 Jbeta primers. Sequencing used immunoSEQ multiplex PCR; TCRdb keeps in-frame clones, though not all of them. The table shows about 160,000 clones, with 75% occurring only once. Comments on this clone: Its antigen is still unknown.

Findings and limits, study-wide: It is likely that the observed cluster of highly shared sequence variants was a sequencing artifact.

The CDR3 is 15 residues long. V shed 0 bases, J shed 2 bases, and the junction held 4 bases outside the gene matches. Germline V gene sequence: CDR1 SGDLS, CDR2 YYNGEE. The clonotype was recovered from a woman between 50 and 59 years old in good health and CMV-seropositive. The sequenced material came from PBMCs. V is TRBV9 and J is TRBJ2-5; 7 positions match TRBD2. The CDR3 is CASSVGGGRQETQYF. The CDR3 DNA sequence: TGTGCCAGCAGCGTAGGGGGGGGTCGGCAAGAGACCCAGTACTTC.